The TCR beta chain under discussion was sequenced for a study of T cell responses to AZD1222 COVID-19 vaccine. Study outcomes and limitations: Reports indicate that nearly half of spike-specific TCRs are directed at unmutated variant regions. Donors in the cohort were predominantly white British and more often female, and clonal diversity was possibly underestimated.

Comments on this clone: Its target is not known.

The table came from immunoSEQ multiplex PCR; TCRdb's copy has only in-frame clones and leaves some out. There are 110,000 to 150,000 clones in the sample; just over 85% occur only once, and roughly 3% lies in the top ten. Germline values: CDR1 MNHEY, CDR2 SVGAGI. CDR3 length equals 14 residues. V lost 0 bases to trimming and J lost 4 bases, with 9 bases between them. The sequences come from peripheral blood, collected on day 0 of AZD1222 vaccination. This clonotype was sampled from an adult in good health. This chain uses TRBV6-5 with TRBJ1-1; D possibly corresponds to TRBD1 (5 bases). This chain's CDR3 is CASSYSWGGTEAFF. For the CDR3, the DNA is TGTGCCAGCAGTTACTCGTGGGGGGGCACTGAAGCTTTCTTT.